Sequencing of this TCR beta chain was carried out in a study of beta chain features in type 1 diabetes (dated by TCRdb to 2016 to 2019). For the wider study: No differences in mean age, gender distribution, total cell number or subset yield were found between patients and healthy donors. Across all samples, around 100 million sorted cells were examined, and cell number per subset correlated strongly with RNA yield. The study compared TCRB repertoires of sorted circulating CD4+ T cell subsets between recently diagnosed type 1 diabetes patients and matched healthy donors. Regulatory and stem cell-like memory subsets were obtained from only 8 patients and about eight healthy donors, while naive and central memory subsets were obtained from all 28 donors. What the authors observed across the whole study: Because cDNA was sequenced instead of genomic DNA, activated cells with high expression could be over-represented, although the groups did not differ in activation or CD3 levels. Because small numbers of individuals were included in the HLA sub-analyses, any influence of HLA type on TCRB rearrangement was left unresolved. Naive, central memory and regulatory TCRB repertoires appeared more similar among patients than among healthy donors. A moderate but significant shortening of TCRB CDR3 length was observed in type 1 diabetes patients in all four CD4+ subsets. PCR might favor shorter templates, but patient and control samples were amplified and corrected together, so any skew would affect both groups equally. At VDJ recombination sites, patients with type 1 diabetes made fewer insertions and deleted more nucleotides, a pattern implying thymic rearrangement abnormalities.

This clone was seen more than once but under ten times. This clone's antigen is unknown. Per-base qualities were not stored, and no clone one base away is much larger. The same CDR3 is also encoded by other DNA sequences in this sample. The entire amount of isolated RNA was reverse transcribed using the High Capacity cDNA Reverse Transcription Kit, so the sequenced TCRB transcripts were expressed ones. Deep immunoSEQ sequencing was applied to naive, central memory and regulatory T cell samples, giving an average of roughly 3.3 million total reads per sample. After sorted cells were lysed in RLT buffer, RNA was extracted with DNase-treated RNeasy Micro or Mini kits, with the choice depending on cell number. Each cell subset was processed separately to prevent cross-contamination, with patient and healthy donor samples processed together. The immunoSEQ multiplex PCR was used to amplify TCRB sequences from cDNA, generating 87-bp fragments that spanned the CDR3 region. Sequencing of the amplicons was done on the Illumina HiSeq platform. For the original study's pipeline: Synthetic template baselines were used to correct PCR bias computationally, reads within Hamming distance 2 were collapsed, and singletons that could not be merged were discarded. By aligning reads against IMGT, V, D and J genes, CDR3 length, and insertions or deletions at six rearrangement sites were assigned. Within each subset, clonotype counts were normalized to sorted cell number, after which true diversity and Gini coefficients were computed with the tcR R package. Repertoire sharing was quantified using the overlap coefficient calculated on TCRB nucleotide sequences. As a proxy for the pre-selection repertoire, out-of-frame TCRB sequences from naive cells were analyzed. TCRdb stores this immuneACCESS table with in-frame sequences only. Part of the clones is absent; in the studies checked, under half of the shortfall reflects unresolved V genes, and no reason is known for the rest. V and J calls and clone size are copied from that table; D and trimming were computed from the DNA. For this sample there are around 500,000 clones; approximately 31% appear just once. The ten largest clones capture about 0.06% of the sample.

Each donor gave one peripheral blood draw, roughly 110 mL on average, collected into heparinised tubes. A BD FACSAria II and a panel including CD45RO, CCR7, CD25, CD127, CD95 and CD27 were used to sort naive, central memory, regulatory and stem cell-like memory CD4+ T cells. Every sorted population had a purity above 95%. PBMCs were isolated right away by Lymphoprep density gradient centrifugation and were stained directly, without culture. Samples were stained and sorted in pairs, with one healthy donor and one patient per experiment, so that batch effects were minimized. There are 11 amino acids in the CDR3, from cysteine to phenylalanine inclusive. The read is trimmed to its CDR3 DNA, 33 bases read in frame from base 1. V loses 3 bases, J loses 5 bases, and the germline ends lie 4 bases apart. According to the germline V gene, CDR1 reads ENHRY and CDR2 reads SYGVKD.

This sequence was found in a man between 18 and 29 years old in good health. The sample taken for sequencing was naive CD4+ T cells from blood. The meaning of the sample's cell subset or site label: true naive CD4+ T cells. In this chain, TRBV10-3 is recombined with TRBJ2-5, with the identity of the D gene unclear. The DNA sequence is as follows: TGTGCCATCAGTGAACGGGAGACCCAGTACTTC. It translates to CAISERETQYF.